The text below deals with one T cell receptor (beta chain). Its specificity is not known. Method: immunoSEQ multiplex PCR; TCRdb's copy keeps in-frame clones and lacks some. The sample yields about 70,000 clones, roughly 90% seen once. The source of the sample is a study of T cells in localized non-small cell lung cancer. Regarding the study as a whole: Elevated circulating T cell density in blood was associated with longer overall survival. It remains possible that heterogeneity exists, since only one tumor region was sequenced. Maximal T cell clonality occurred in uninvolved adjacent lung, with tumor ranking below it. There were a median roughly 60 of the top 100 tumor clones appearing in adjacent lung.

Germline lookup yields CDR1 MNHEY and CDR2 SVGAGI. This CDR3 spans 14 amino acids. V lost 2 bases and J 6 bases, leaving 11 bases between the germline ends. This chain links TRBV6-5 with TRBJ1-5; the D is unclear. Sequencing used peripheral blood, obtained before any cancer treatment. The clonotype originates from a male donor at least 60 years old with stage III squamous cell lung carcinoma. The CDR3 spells CASSYGQDSQPQHF. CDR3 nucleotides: TGTGCCAGCAGTTACGGCCAGGATAGTCAGCCCCAGCATTTT.